A single sample gave rise to the 23 T cell receptor beta chains below, sequenced in a study of T cells in Graves' hyperthyroidism and ophthalmopathy. RNA transcripts yielded amplified TCR beta CDR3 regions. A first-round RT-PCR of the TCR CDR3 used the HTBI primer set. Each CDR3 protein gets one entry after TCRdb re-called the multiplex PCR reads with MiXCR. The sample lists around 350,000 distinct CDR3 sequences; about 18% were seen once. The sample comprised blood. Receptors were obtained from a woman younger than 35 with Graves' hyperthyroidism.

V and J are TRBV4-1 and TRBJ2-7; TRBD1 might be the D (7 bases). This CDR3 is built from 16 residues. With 0 bases removed from V and 2 bases from J, the gap between germline ends came to 14 bases. CDR1 MGHRA and CDR2 YSYEKL come from the germline V gene. The DNA of the CDR3 is TGCGCCAGCAGCCAAGAGCGGGACAGTCTAACCTACGAGCAGTACTTC. It encodes CASSQERDSLTYEQYF.

This clonotype has ten or more counts. A read error may explain this, as a much larger clone is one base away. The V and J genes are TRBV6-5 and TRBJ2-7, with unresolved D. The CDR3 length is 14 residues. Germline assignment: CDR1 MNHEY and CDR2 SVGAGI. Here the CDR3 reads CASSYSDKDYGQYF. The DNA of the CDR3 is TGTGCCAGCAGTTACTCAGACAAGGATTACGGGCAGTACTTC.

The sample holds many counts of this clonotype. This chain connects TRBV4-1 to TRBJ1-5, with D possibly being TRBD1 (6 bases). Trimming removed 4 bases from V and 6 bases from J, with 19 bases in between. This CDR3 spans 16 amino acids. Germline V gene lookup returns CDR1 MGHRA and CDR2 YSYEKL. In DNA, the CDR3 is TGCGCCAGCAGCCGTCTCCTCGGCAGGGGAAGTCAGCCCCAGCATTTT. This encodes CASSRLLGRGSQPQHF.

In this sample, this clonotype turned up many times. The gene calls are TRBV30 and TRBJ1-1; 8 positions agree with TRBD1. The CDR3 runs 13 residues. V lost 5 bases, J lost 6 bases, and 8 bases stayed unmatched. Germline V gene data show CDR1 as GTSNPN and CDR2 as SVGIG (reference sequence). The CDR3, as DNA: TGTGCCTGGTCAGGGGGCGCGATGCCTGAAGCTTTCTTT. Its protein is CAWSGGAMPEAFF.

In its sample, this clonotype was seen many times. The chain recombines TRBV5-1 with TRBJ2-5; D might be TRBD1 (5 bases). Deletions cut 5 bases from V and 3 bases from J, with 20 bases between. Germline CDR1 and CDR2: SGHRS and YFSETQ. This CDR3 has 16 residues. The CDR3 DNA reads TGCGCCAGCAGTCCGACCATTGGCAGGGTTGAAGAGACCCAGTACTTC. It codes for CASSPTIGRVEETQYF.

At least ten counts were recorded for this clonotype. The J gene is TRBJ1-2, the V gene TRBV12-3 or TRBV12-4, with TRBD1 as a possible D gene (6 bases). This CDR3 contains 14 residues. Trimming shortened V by 7 bases and J by 0 bases, and 12 bases separated the two germline ends. Written as DNA, the CDR3 is TGTGCCAGCAAGTACAGGACAGCTAACTATGGCTACACCTTC. Encoded protein: CASKYRTANYGYTF.

This clonotype was seen at least ten times. V and J are TRBV15 and TRBJ2-7, with D perhaps matching TRBD2 (6 bases). The CDR3 length is 13 residues. Germline CDR1 reads LNHNV; CDR2 reads YYDKDF (reference sequence). V lost 5 bases to trimming and J lost 3 bases, with 11 bases between them. CDR3 bases: TGTGCCACCAGCCGCCTCGGGGGCTACGAGCAGTACTTC. Amino acids: CATSRLGGYEQYF.

This sequence joins TRBV12-3 or TRBV12-4 and TRBJ2-5; D remains ambiguous. V gave up 3 bases and J gave up 1 base, with 6 bases separating them. The CDR3 runs 13 residues. Here the CDR3 DNA reads TGTGCCAGCAGTTTCCAAGTCCAAGAGACCCAGTACTTC. Protein product: CASSFQVQETQYF.

This clonotype showed up many times. This chain uses TRBV6-1 with TRBJ2-5; 8 bases match TRBD2. This CDR3 has 15 residues. The V gene end was trimmed by 5 bases and the J gene end by 2 bases; junction bases not matched to a gene: 7. The germline V gene has CDR1 MNHNS and CDR2 SASEGT. CDR3 residues: CASSPAGEKQETQYF. CDR3 sequence (DNA): TGTGCCAGCAGTCCAGCGGGGGAGAAGCAAGAGACCCAGTACTTC.

In this sample, this clonotype turned up many times. The genes are TRBV2 and TRBJ2-7, with 7 bases identical to TRBD1. The CDR3 loop spans 17 amino acids. J lost 0 bases, V lost 2 bases, and 10 bases had no gene match. The germline gives CDR1 SNHLY, CDR2 FYNNEI. In DNA, the CDR3 is TGTGCCAGCAGTGAAAGCGCCTTTGGACAGGTCTCCTACGAGCAGTACTTC. It codes for CASSESAFGQVSYEQYF.

This clonotype was found many times. The chain carries TRBV7-9 and TRBJ1-1; D is ambiguous. V dropped 7 bases and J dropped 1 base, with 10 bases sitting between them. This CDR3 is built from 13 residues. CDR1 is SEHNR and CDR2 is FQNEAQ in the germline V gene (reference sequence). For the CDR3, the DNA is TGTGCCAGCACTGTGGGGAGGAACACTGAAGCTTTCTTT. This codes for CASTVGRNTEAFF.

This clonotype was observed a single time. V and J are TRBV28 and TRBJ2-7, with D unresolved. The CDR3 extends over 14 amino acids. Germline V gives CDR1 MDHEN, CDR2 SYDVKM. With 3 bases removed from V and 0 bases from J, the gap between germline ends came to 9 bases. CDR3 nucleotides: TGTGCCAGCAGTTTTGAAGGGTACTCCTACGAGCAGTACTTC. Encoded protein: CASSFEGYSYEQYF.

In this sample, this clonotype turned up many times. This chain uses TRBV28 with TRBJ1-5; D is perhaps TRBD1 (5 bases). The V gene lost 7 bases and the J gene lost 6 bases, with 22 bases spanning the gap. This CDR3 region has 16 residues. Germline-derived CDR1 and CDR2 are MDHEN and SYDVKM. CDR3 sequence (DNA): TGTGCCAGCAAAGGTAGGGGCAGAGAATTCGGTCAGCCCCAGCATTTT. Translated: CASKGRGREFGQPQHF. Drawing the rest from reference TRBV28 and TRBJ1-5, the complete variable domain is DVKVTQSSRYLVKRTGEKVFLECVQDMDHENMFWYRQDPGLGLRLIYFSYDVKMKEKGDIPEGYSVSREKKERFSLILESASTNQTSMYLCASKGRGREFGQPQHFGDGTRLSIL.

This chain connects TRBV6-2 or TRBV6-3 to TRBJ2-5; 10 positions agree with TRBD2. The CDR3 covers 15 residues. Germline V gene lookup returns CDR1 MNHEY and CDR2 SVGEGT. V gave up 5 bases and J gave up 2 bases; unmatched junction bases: 5. The DNA for the CDR3 is TGTGCCAGCAGTGCCCCACTAGCGGGGCAAGAGACCCAGTACTTC. Translating gives CASSAPLAGQETQYF.

This clonotype was seen ten or more times. The V call is TRBV7-9, the J call TRBJ2-5; 8 bases agree with TRBD2. The CDR3 spans 15 residues. V lost 3 bases and J lost 4; bases outside the gene matches: 7. Looked up from germline, CDR1 is SEHNR and CDR2 is FQNEAQ (reference sequence). CDR3: CASSLTGGPGETQYF. Here the CDR3 DNA reads TGTGCCAGCAGCTTGACGGGGGGGCCAGGAGAGACCCAGTACTTC.

In its sample, this clonotype was seen a few times. The chain combines TRBV5-5 with TRBJ2-5, with no clear D. This CDR3 comprises 15 residues. V lost 4 bases to trimming and J lost 0 bases, with 13 bases between them. Germline values: CDR1 SGHKS, CDR2 YYEKEE (reference sequence). DNA for the CDR3: TGTGCCAGCAGCCCGCAGCCGGCCAACCAAGAGACCCAGTACTTC. This gives the protein CASSPQPANQETQYF.

This clonotype was counted a few times. J is TRBJ1-1 and V is TRBV28; no reliable D call. V was cut by 10 bases and J by 1 base, with 7 bases left in between. The CDR3 is 11 amino acids. CDR1 is MDHEN and CDR2 is SYDVKM in the germline V gene. The CDR3 protein is CATYSNTEAFF. The CDR3 DNA reads TGTGCCACCTACTCGAACACTGAAGCTTTCTTT.

This chain links TRBV5-1 with TRBJ2-2; 8 nucleotides agree with TRBD2. The V segment lost 0 bases and the J segment 3 bases; nucleotides outside the gene matches: 4. Germline V CDR1 and CDR2: SGHRS, YFSETQ. This CDR3 contains 16 residues. The CDR3 DNA follows: TGCGCCAGCAGCTTGGAGCGAGCGGGGGACACCGGGGAGCTGTTTTTT. Translating it yields CASSLERAGDTGELFF.

This clonotype was seen ten or more times. The J gene is TRBJ1-1, the V gene TRBV6-2 or TRBV6-3; D not resolved. Germline V gene lookup returns CDR1 MNHEY and CDR2 SVGEGT. The germline V and J ends were trimmed by 0 bases and 3 bases, with 11 bases remaining between them. This CDR3 has 15 residues. CDR3 DNA: TGTGCCAGCAGTTACTCGATAGAGGGTGACACTGAAGCTTTCTTT. Encoded protein: CASSYSIEGDTEAFF.

This clonotype was counted at least ten times. This sequence joins TRBV6-1 and TRBJ1-6; D ambiguous. The V gene lost 2 bases and the J gene lost 9 bases, with 5 bases spanning the gap. The CDR3 spans 12 residues. CDR1 is MNHNS, CDR2 SASEGT, per germline. The CDR3 bases are TGTGCCAGCAGTGAAAGTAGTTCACCCCTCCACTTT. As protein: CASSESSSPLHF.

This clonotype was found many times. The chain joins TRBV20-1 to TRBJ1-5; D gene uncertain. This CDR3 comprises 14 residues. V was shortened by 2 bases and J by 4 bases, with 12 bases between the two germline ends. Germline V CDR1 and CDR2: DFQATT, SNEGSKA (reference sequence). The chain's CDR3 is CSARSGLLNQPQHF. The CDR3 DNA reads TGCAGTGCTAGATCAGGACTGCTAAATCAGCCCCAGCATTTT.

The chain joins TRBV6-2 or TRBV6-3 to TRBJ1-5; a possible D gene is TRBD1 (5 bases). Germline CDR1 and CDR2: MNHEY and SVGEGT. V lost 3 bases and J lost 4, with 13 bases in between. The CDR3 is made up of 15 amino acids. The DNA of the CDR3 is TGTGCCAGCAGTTATGTCCGGACACCAAATCAGCCCCAGCATTTT. This gives the protein CASSYVRTPNQPQHF.

In this sample, this clonotype turned up a few times. The chain employs TRBV6-4 and TRBJ1-1, with 8 bases that match TRBD1. The trim removed 3 bases at V and 5 bases at J, leaving 5 bases unmatched. This CDR3 has 14 amino acids. Germline loops: CDR1 MRHNA, CDR2 SNTAGT. For the CDR3, the DNA is TGTGCCAGCAGTGAAGACAGGGGCCGAACTGAAGCTTTCTTT. It is translated as CASSEDRGRTEAFF.